This section outlines one T cell receptor (beta chain) sequence together with its context. The CDR3 is 18 residues long. Germline V gene lookup returns CDR1 KGHSH and CDR2 LQKENI. V lost 2 bases to trimming and J lost 5 bases; unmatched junction nucleotides: 14. The sample belongs to a study of blood T cell repertoires in COVID-19. Whole-study context: Samples of COVID-19 (acute and convalescent) were obtained from the United States, Italy and Spain. Sources were T cells, B-cell-depleted T cells, or PBMCs; the material itself was cDNA or gDNA.

Under the authors' procedure: Using reference gene primer amplification, nucleated cell counts were estimated. The table came from immunoSEQ multiplex PCR; TCRdb's copy has only in-frame clones and leaves some out. D and trimming come from the DNA, and the V and J calls and clone size come from that table. The sample yields some 100,000 clones, roughly 80% seen once. The rearrangement joins TRBV18 to TRBJ2-3; 9 nucleotides match TRBD2. The receptor's source is a man in his 70s with active or convalescent COVID-19. Sample: peripheral blood. The CDR3 nucleotides read TGTGCCAGCTCACCATCGGCGGGAGGGTCCCGCGTACGAGATACGCAGTATTTT. Its translation: CASSPSAGGSRVRDTQYF.